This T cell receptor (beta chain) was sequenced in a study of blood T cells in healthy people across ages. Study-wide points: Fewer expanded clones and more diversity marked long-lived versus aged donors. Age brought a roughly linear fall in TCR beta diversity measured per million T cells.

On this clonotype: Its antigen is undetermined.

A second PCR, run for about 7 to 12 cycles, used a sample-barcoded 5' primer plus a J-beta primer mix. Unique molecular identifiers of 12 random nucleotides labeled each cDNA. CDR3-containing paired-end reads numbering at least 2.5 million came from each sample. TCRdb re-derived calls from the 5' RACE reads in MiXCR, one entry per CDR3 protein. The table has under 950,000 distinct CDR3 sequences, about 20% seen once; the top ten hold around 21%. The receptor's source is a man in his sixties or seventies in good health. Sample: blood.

CDR3 nucleotide sequence: TGCAGTGCTAGAGATCAGGGCAGCTATGGCTACACCTTC. Translating it yields CSARDQGSYGYTF. This rearrangement joins TRBV20-1 to TRBJ1-2, with D perhaps TRBD1 (5 bases). There are 13 residues in the CDR3. The V gene lost 0 bases and the J gene lost 4 bases, with 9 bases spanning the gap. CDR1 and CDR2 (germline): DFQATT, SNEGSKA (reference sequence).